The 22 T cell receptor beta chains presented below share a single source sample, sequenced in a study of T cells in Graves' hyperthyroidism and ophthalmopathy (dated by TCRdb to about 2019). Receptor libraries were prepared by multiplex PCR. The run used an Illumina HiSeq 2000. The TCR beta CDR3 regions were amplified from RNA transcripts. A first-round RT-PCR of the TCR CDR3 used the HTBI primer set with the Qiagen OneStep RT-PCR kit. TCRdb ran its own pipeline on the public reads, namely fastp trimming at Q25 and MiXCR clone calling, and kept in-frame beta chains. Each entry is one CDR3 protein sequence, shown with its most common DNA and genes. The sample includes 350,000 or so distinct CDR3 sequences, with 15% to 20% observed a single time. Of the sample, 15% to 19% falls within the top ten clones. Sequences were obtained from blood. The receptor source for this set is a woman aged 40 to 55 with Graves' ophthalmopathy.

The chain joins TRBV27 to TRBJ1-5; D not certain. CDR3 length: 14 residues. The germline V gene has CDR1 MNHEY and CDR2 SMNVEV (reference sequence). With 2 bases removed from V and 3 bases from J, the gap between germline ends came to 8 bases. The CDR3 sequence is CASSLGWDNQPQHF. CDR3 sequence (DNA): TGTGCCAGCAGTTTAGGGTGGGACAATCAGCCCCAGCATTTT.

This clonotype has ten or more counts. The rearrangement joins TRBV28 to TRBJ2-5; D possibly corresponds to TRBD1 (5 bases). Per the germline V gene, CDR1 is MDHEN and CDR2 is SYDVKM. The germline V and J ends were trimmed by 4 bases and 1 base, with 16 bases remaining between them. The CDR3 extends over 16 amino acids. CDR3 DNA sequence: TGTGCCAGCAGTTCATTATCTGGACAATCCCAAGAGACCCAGTACTTC. This codes for CASSSLSGQSQETQYF.

This clonotype occurred a few times. The genes are TRBV5-1 and TRBJ2-7; possible D gene TRBD2, 6 bases. Germline V gene lookup returns CDR1 SGHRS and CDR2 YFSETQ. The CDR3 has 15 residues. The V end was cut by 4 bases, the J end by 0 bases, with 14 bases between. CDR3: CASSRSGSISYEQYF. The CDR3, as DNA: TGCGCCAGCAGCAGGAGCGGGTCCATCTCCTACGAGCAGTACTTC.

The chain carries TRBV28 and TRBJ2-5; 12 nucleotides match TRBD1. J gave up 5 bases and V 5 bases, and 12 bases lay outside the gene matches. The germline V gene encodes CDR1 MDHEN and CDR2 SYDVKM. The CDR3 contains 17 residues. The chain's CDR3 is CASSPLWDRGRRETQYF. CDR3 bases: TGTGCCAGCAGTCCTCTGTGGGACAGGGGGCGCCGGGAGACCCAGTACTTC.

This clonotype occurred many times. This chain connects TRBV28 to TRBJ2-3, with unresolved D. Trimming took 4 bases from V and 5 from J, leaving 7 bases between them. This CDR3 comprises 12 residues. In germline, CDR1 is MDHEN, CDR2 SYDVKM. Here the CDR3 DNA reads TGTGCCAGCAGTTCACAAGAAGATACGCAGTATTTT. Its protein product is CASSSQEDTQYF.

This clonotype was seen repeatedly, ten times or more. The chain employs TRBV5-5 and TRBJ2-2; D uncertain. The germline V gene encodes CDR1 SGHKS and CDR2 YYEKEE (reference sequence). V lost 0 bases to trimming and J lost 0 bases, with 9 bases between them. CDR3 length: 16 residues. The CDR3 nucleotides read TGTGCCAGCAGCTTGGCCGCAGGAGCGAACACCGGGGAGCTGTTTTTT. The encoded protein is CASSLAAGANTGELFF.

This clonotype was picked up many times. V and J are TRBV10-3 and TRBJ2-2; 8 bases are a match to TRBD1. Per the germline V gene, CDR1 is ENHRY and CDR2 is SYGVKD. The CDR3 length is 16 residues. J lost 6 bases, V lost 4 bases, and 10 bases had no gene match. CDR3 bases: TGTGCCATCAGTGCGGGCGGACAGGGTAGGCCCGGGGAGCTGTTTTTT. This sequence encodes CAISAGGQGRPGELFF.

This clonotype has only a few counts. The chain recombines TRBV30 with TRBJ1-5; D gene ambiguous. Germline CDR1 GTSNPN, CDR2 SVGIG (reference sequence). The CDR3 consists of 14 residues. Trimming stripped 1 base from V and 2 bases from J, with 9 bases between. Written as DNA, the CDR3 is TGTGCCTGGAGTGCCCGGAGTGGCAATCAGCCCCAGCATTTT. Translated, it gives CAWSARSGNQPQHF.

This clonotype occurred many times. The chain uses TRBV6-5 and TRBJ1-2; D not resolved. This CDR3 is built from 15 residues. V was pared by 0 bases and J by 0 bases, with 8 bases between. Germline lookup yields CDR1 MNHEY and CDR2 SVGAGI. The CDR3, as DNA: TGTGCCAGCAGTTACTCGAAGAAAGCTAACTATGGCTACACCTTC. It yields the protein CASSYSKKANYGYTF.

In its sample, this clonotype was seen many times. This chain uses TRBV27 with TRBJ2-7; D may be TRBD2 (6 bases). Per the germline V gene, CDR1 is MNHEY and CDR2 is SMNVEV (reference sequence). This CDR3 has 13 amino acids. Trimming removed 7 bases at V and 2 bases at J, with 12 bases between. The CDR3 bases are TGTGCCAGCAAGATGGGGGAGGCCTACGAGCAGTACTTC. It codes for CASKMGEAYEQYF.

In its sample, this clonotype was seen once. This chain uses TRBV28 with TRBJ2-7; D call uncertain. The CDR3 runs 16 residues. Germline values: CDR1 MDHEN, CDR2 SYDVKM. Trimming removed 2 bases from V and 5 bases from J, with 19 bases in between. The CDR3 here is CASSLNFEALPNEQYF. The CDR3 nucleotides are TGTGCCAGCAGTTTAAATTTTGAGGCCCTTCCGAACGAGCAGTACTTC.

This clonotype was counted at least ten times. The V and J genes are TRBV6-1 and TRBJ1-3; D unresolved. CDR1 and CDR2 from the germline V gene are MNHNS and SASEGT. CDR3 length: 15 residues. With 4 bases removed from V and 0 bases from J, the gap between germline ends came to 10 bases. CDR3 protein: CASSGLGVSGNTIYF. CDR3 nucleotide sequence: TGTGCCAGCAGTGGGTTGGGAGTCTCTGGAAACACCATATATTTT.

V and J are TRBV5-1 and TRBJ2-5; 8 bases map to TRBD1. V gave up 0 bases and J gave up 4 bases; unmatched junction bases: 8. Germline loops: CDR1 SGHRS, CDR2 YFSETQ. This CDR3 contains 16 residues. CDR3 amino acids: CASSLDTATGGETQYF. As DNA, the CDR3 is TGCGCCAGCAGCTTGGATACCGCTACAGGGGGAGAGACCCAGTACTTC.

This clonotype was seen at least ten times. V gene TRBV7-9 combines with J gene TRBJ1-3; D is unresolved. Germline CDR1 SEHNR, CDR2 FQNEAQ (reference sequence). CDR3 size: 14 residues. V shed 8 bases and J shed 1 base, with 12 bases lying between them. This CDR3 is CASHNRNSGNTIYF. The DNA for the CDR3 is TGTGCCAGCCACAATCGGAATTCTGGAAACACCATATATTTT. The complete variable domain, with remaining parts taken from reference TRBV7-9 and TRBJ1-3, reads DTGVSQNPRHKITKRGQNVTFRCDPISEHNRLYWYRQTLGQGPEFLTYFQNEAQLEKSRLLSDRFSAERPKGSFSTLEIQRTEQGDSAMYLCASHNRNSGNTIYFGEGSWLTVV.

This clonotype came up many times. V gene TRBV2 combines with J gene TRBJ2-2; D is perhaps TRBD1 (6 bases). The V end was cut by 7 bases, the J end by 4 bases, with 16 bases between. This CDR3 spans 15 amino acids. CDR1 and CDR2 from the germline V gene are SNHLY and FYNNEI. The chain's CDR3 is CASIGGGSVTGELFF. For the CDR3, the DNA is TGTGCCAGCATCGGTGGGGGCTCGGTCACCGGGGAGCTGTTTTTT.

This clonotype was recorded at least ten times. The junction departs from germline at one end; a sequencing error may be responsible. The CDR3 loop is CASSLAGGNTGELFF. DNA for the CDR3: TGTGCCAGCAGCTTAGCGGGAGGGAACACCGGGGAGCTGTTTTTT. This chain joins TRBV5-1 and TRBJ2-2; TRBD2 aligns across 10 bases. Germline V gene sequence: CDR1 SGHRS, CDR2 YFSETQ. The CDR3 is made up of 15 amino acids.

This clonotype was recorded at least ten times. This chain links TRBV7-6 with TRBJ2-5; a possible D gene is TRBD2 (5 bases). There are 17 residues in the CDR3. Germline values: CDR1 SGHVS, CDR2 FNYEAQ. V lost 2 bases to trimming and J lost 5 bases, with 21 bases between them. The CDR3 region is CASSLFPPAREGETQYF. As DNA, the CDR3 is TGTGCCAGCAGCTTATTTCCCCCAGCGCGAGAGGGCGAGACCCAGTACTTC.

Points on this clonotype: One end of the junction varies from germline; a read error may be responsible. The CDR3 DNA reads TGTGCCAGTAGTACCAGTTCTGGAAACACCATATCTTTT. Protein sequence: CASSTSSGNTISF. The chain links TRBV19 to TRBJ1-3, with D unresolved. This CDR3 spans 13 amino acids. Germline assignment: CDR1 LNHDA and CDR2 SQIVND (reference sequence).

This clonotype was counted at least ten times. This chain connects TRBV15 to TRBJ1-1; D gene uncertain. V was trimmed by 4 bases and J by 1 base, leaving 16 bases between them. Germline V gene lookup returns CDR1 LNHNV and CDR2 YYDKDF (reference sequence). The CDR3 spans 16 residues. This CDR3 is CATSKDLASPNTEAFF. CDR3 coding DNA: TGTGCCACCAGCAAGGATCTGGCCAGTCCGAACACTGAAGCTTTCTTT.

The chain has TRBV11-2 and TRBJ2-2, with a possible D match to TRBD2 (6 bases). There are 16 residues in the CDR3. V was shortened by 3 bases and J by 6 bases, with 17 bases between the two germline ends. Germline V CDR1 and CDR2: SGHAT, FQNNGV. The CDR3 loop is CASSLGGVLGPGELFF. The DNA of the CDR3 is TGTGCCAGCAGCTTGGGCGGGGTCCTCGGTCCCGGGGAGCTGTTTTTT.

The rearrangement links TRBV12-3 or TRBV12-4 to TRBJ2-5, with 10 bases fitting TRBD1. V shed 4 bases, J shed 4 bases, and the junction held 3 bases outside the gene matches. The CDR3 has 14 amino acids. The CDR3, as DNA: TGTGCCAGCAGTTACCGGGACAGGGGAGAGACCCAGTACTTC. This translates into CASSYRDRGETQYF.

V and J are TRBV28 and TRBJ2-7; 12 positions agree with TRBD1. Germline CDR1 reads MDHEN; CDR2 reads SYDVKM. The V and J ends lost 3 bases and 4 bases, in that order; junction bases with no gene match: 7. The CDR3 is made up of 16 amino acids. The DNA for the CDR3 is TGTGCCAGCAGTTTTCCGGGACAGGGGGCGATGTACGAGCAGTACTTC. Its protein product is CASSFPGQGAMYEQYF.